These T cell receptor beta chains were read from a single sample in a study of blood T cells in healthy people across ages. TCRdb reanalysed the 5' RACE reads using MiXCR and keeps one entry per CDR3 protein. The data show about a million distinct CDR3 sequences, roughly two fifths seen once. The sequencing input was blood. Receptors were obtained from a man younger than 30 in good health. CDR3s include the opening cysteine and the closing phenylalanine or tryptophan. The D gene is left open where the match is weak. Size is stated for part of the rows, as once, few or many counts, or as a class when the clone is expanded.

cdr3_nt: TGTGCCAGCAGTCCCCGGGAGCGTGAGCAGTTCTTC
cdr3_aa: CASSPREREQFF
cdr3_length: 12
d_call: .
v_call: TRBV2
j_call: TRBJ2-1
clone_size: few

cdr3_nt: TGTGCCAGCAGCCAAGCAGGGAGCAGGAATACGCAGTATTTT
cdr3_aa: CASSQAGSRNTQYF
cdr3_length: 14
d_call: .
v_call: TRBV4-2
j_call: TRBJ2-3
clone_size: few

cdr3_nt: TGTGCCAGCAGTGGCCCTCGCATGATTAATTCACCCCTCCACTTT
cdr3_aa: CASSGPRMINSPLHF
cdr3_length: 15
d_call: .
v_call: TRBV6-1
j_call: TRBJ1-6
clone_size: .

cdr3_nt: TGCAGTGCTAGAGATAGGGCCCTAATGAACACTGAAGCTTTCTTT
cdr3_aa: CSARDRALMNTEAFF
cdr3_length: 15
d_call: .
v_call: TRBV20-1
j_call: TRBJ1-1
clone_size: .

cdr3_nt: TGTGCCAGCAGCTTAATAGCGGAGGGGCAGTTCTTC
cdr3_aa: CASSLIAEGQFF
cdr3_length: 12
d_call: .
v_call: TRBV7-9
j_call: TRBJ2-1
clone_size: .

cdr3_nt: TGTGCCACCAGTGATTTCCAGGGGTCCGGGGAGCTGTTTTTT
cdr3_aa: CATSDFQGSGELFF
cdr3_length: 14
d_call: .
v_call: TRBV24-1
j_call: TRBJ2-2
clone_size: few

cdr3_nt: TGTGCCAGCAGCCAAGATTTAGCGAGGGATGAGCAGTACTTC
cdr3_aa: CASSQDLARDEQYF
cdr3_length: 14
d_call: .
v_call: TRBV3-1
j_call: TRBJ2-7
clone_size: few

cdr3_nt: TGTGCCAGCAGTCTAGGGGAAGGGGCTAATGAAAAACTGTTTTTT
cdr3_aa: CASSLGEGANEKLFF
cdr3_length: 15
d_call: .
v_call: TRBV7-9
j_call: TRBJ1-4
clone_size: .

cdr3_nt: TGTGCCAGCAGCGTAGTCCTAGGGTTGGATGAGCAGTACTTC
cdr3_aa: CASSVVLGLDEQYF
cdr3_length: 14
d_call: .
v_call: TRBV9
j_call: TRBJ2-7
clone_size: .

cdr3_nt: TGTGCCTGGAGTGGGACAGACTACGAGCAGTACTTC
cdr3_aa: CAWSGTDYEQYF
cdr3_length: 12
d_call: .
v_call: TRBV30
j_call: TRBJ2-7
clone_size: .

cdr3_nt: TGTGCCAGCAGGCCGAGGGCGGGCTATGGCTACACCTTC
cdr3_aa: CASRPRAGYGYTF
cdr3_length: 13
d_call: .
v_call: TRBV6-5
j_call: TRBJ1-2
clone_size: .

cdr3_nt: TGTGCCAGCAGCTTAGCGGAGGGGAAAGAGACCCAGTACTTC
cdr3_aa: CASSLAEGKETQYF
cdr3_length: 14
d_call: .
v_call: TRBV7-9
j_call: TRBJ2-5
clone_size: once

cdr3_nt: TGTGCCAGCAGCCCCCTCGGGCTGGATTTTGGGGGCTACACCTTC
cdr3_aa: CASSPLGLDFGGYTF
cdr3_length: 15
d_call: .
v_call: TRBV7-9
j_call: TRBJ1-2
clone_size: .

cdr3_nt: TGCAGTGCTAGAGGAGGACAGGGCACAGATACGCAGTATTTT
cdr3_aa: CSARGGQGTDTQYF
cdr3_length: 14
d_call: TRBD1
v_call: TRBV20-1
j_call: TRBJ2-3
clone_size: .

cdr3_nt: TGTGCCAGCAGCTATACAAAGGGACTAGTCTCGAATGAGCAGTTCTTC
cdr3_aa: CASSYTKGLVSNEQFF
cdr3_length: 16
d_call: TRBD2
v_call: TRBV7-8
j_call: TRBJ2-1
clone_size: .

cdr3_nt: TGTGCCAGCAGCTTAGGTTTTCGGAGCCGCTTGAGCTACACCTTC
cdr3_aa: CASSLGFRSRLSYTF
cdr3_length: 15
d_call: .
v_call: TRBV13
j_call: TRBJ1-2
clone_size: .

cdr3_nt: TGTGCCAGCAGCCCGCGGGGCGGGGGGGATCGATATGAGCAGTTCTTC
cdr3_aa: CASSPRGGGDRYEQFF
cdr3_length: 16
d_call: TRBD2
v_call: TRBV7-2
j_call: TRBJ2-1
clone_size: .

cdr3_nt: TGTGCCAGCAGTTTTAGGACTCTATATGGCTACACCTTC
cdr3_aa: CASSFRTLYGYTF
cdr3_length: 13
d_call: .
v_call: TRBV12-3/TRBV12-4
j_call: TRBJ1-2
clone_size: few

cdr3_nt: TGCAGTGCTAGAGATTGGGGGGAGACCCAGTACTTC
cdr3_aa: CSARDWGETQYF
cdr3_length: 12
d_call: .
v_call: TRBV20-1
j_call: TRBJ2-5
clone_size: few

cdr3_nt: TGTGCCAGCAGTTGGACAGGGAGGAACACTGAAGCTTTCTTT
cdr3_aa: CASSWTGRNTEAFF
cdr3_length: 14
d_call: TRBD1
v_call: TRBV28
j_call: TRBJ1-1
clone_size: few

cdr3_nt: TGTGCCACTGTGGGCTCCTATAATTCACCCCTCCACTTT
cdr3_aa: CATVGSYNSPLHF
cdr3_length: 13
d_call: .
v_call: TRBV28
j_call: TRBJ1-6
clone_size: few

cdr3_nt: TGCAGTGCACGGACAGGGGCAGTATACGAGCAGTACTTC
cdr3_aa: CSARTGAVYEQYF
cdr3_length: 13
d_call: TRBD1
v_call: TRBV20-1
j_call: TRBJ2-7
clone_size: few

cdr3_nt: TGCGCCAGCAGCCAAGACTGGACCGAGGCCGGCGATAGTTCACCCCTCCACTTT
cdr3_aa: CASSQDWTEAGDSSPLHF
cdr3_length: 18
d_call: .
v_call: TRBV4-3
j_call: TRBJ1-6
clone_size: .

cdr3_nt: TGCAGTCTAGCAACAGCTTACGAGCAGTACTTC
cdr3_aa: CSLATAYEQYF
cdr3_length: 11
d_call: .
v_call: TRBV20-1
j_call: TRBJ2-7
clone_size: .

cdr3_nt: TGTGCCAGCAGTTACCCGAAGACAGGGGGGGGTCGAAATGAGCAGTTCTTC
cdr3_aa: CASSYPKTGGGRNEQFF
cdr3_length: 17
d_call: TRBD1
v_call: TRBV6-6
j_call: TRBJ2-1
clone_size: few

cdr3_nt: TGTGCCAGCAGCCAGACAGGGCGGGACTATTCGGGTGGCTACACCTTC
cdr3_aa: CASSQTGRDYSGGYTF
cdr3_length: 16
d_call: TRBD1
v_call: TRBV12-3/TRBV12-4
j_call: TRBJ1-2
clone_size: many

cdr3_nt: TGTGCCAGCAATGGAGGGAAGGTCAATCAGCCCCAGCATTTT
cdr3_aa: CASNGGKVNQPQHF
cdr3_length: 14
d_call: .
v_call: TRBV6-1
j_call: TRBJ1-5
clone_size: .

cdr3_nt: TGCAGTGCTAGCGGCCTAGCGGGGCTCCCGGGGACCGGGGAGCTGTTTTTT
cdr3_aa: CSASGLAGLPGTGELFF
cdr3_length: 17
d_call: TRBD2
v_call: TRBV20-1
j_call: TRBJ2-2
clone_size: .

cdr3_nt: TGCGCCAGCAGCCAAGATTGGATCGGGGGGGGATACAATGAGCAGTACTTC
cdr3_aa: CASSQDWIGGGYNEQYF
cdr3_length: 17
d_call: TRBD2
v_call: TRBV4-1
j_call: TRBJ2-7
clone_size: .

cdr3_nt: TGTGCCAGCAGCCAAGATTCTTGGGGTCCGGGAGGCCAGAACGAAGAGACCCAGTACTTC
cdr3_aa: CASSQDSWGPGGQNEETQYF
cdr3_length: 20
d_call: TRBD2
v_call: TRBV4-2
j_call: TRBJ2-5
clone_size: .

cdr3_nt: TGTGCCAGCAGCCATCCCCTGAACACTGAAGCTTTCTTT
cdr3_aa: CASSHPLNTEAFF
cdr3_length: 13
d_call: .
v_call: TRBV6-2/TRBV6-3
j_call: TRBJ1-1
clone_size: once

cdr3_nt: TGTGCCAGCAGTTTCACAAGAGGAGGCTACGAGCAGTACTTC
cdr3_aa: CASSFTRGGYEQYF
cdr3_length: 14
d_call: .
v_call: TRBV6-2/TRBV6-3
j_call: TRBJ2-7
clone_size: .

cdr3_nt: TGTGCCAGCAGTGAAGGGACAGGGGGAGGAGAGCAGTTCTTC
cdr3_aa: CASSEGTGGGEQFF
cdr3_length: 14
d_call: TRBD1
v_call: TRBV2
j_call: TRBJ2-1
clone_size: .

cdr3_nt: TGTGCCAGCAGCTTCAACGCAGGGGGCACCTATGGCTACACCTTC
cdr3_aa: CASSFNAGGTYGYTF
cdr3_length: 15
d_call: TRBD1
v_call: TRBV7-2
j_call: TRBJ1-2
clone_size: few

cdr3_nt: TGTGCCAGCAGCCAACAGGGGATCGTGAACACTGAAGCTTTCTTT
cdr3_aa: CASSQQGIVNTEAFF
cdr3_length: 15
d_call: TRBD1
v_call: TRBV7-2
j_call: TRBJ1-1
clone_size: .

cdr3_nt: TGTGCCAGCAGTTTTGCAGGGGGGAAGTCCTGGTCTGGGGCCAACGTCCTGACTTTT
cdr3_aa: CASSFAGGKSWSGANVLTF
cdr3_length: 19
d_call: .
v_call: TRBV12-3/TRBV12-4
j_call: TRBJ2-6
clone_size: .

cdr3_nt: TGTGCCACCAGTGAACCAGGGACCTCTCAGCCCCAGCATTTT
cdr3_aa: CATSEPGTSQPQHF
cdr3_length: 14
d_call: .
v_call: TRBV24-1
j_call: TRBJ1-5
clone_size: once